The rows below give T cell receptor beta chains drawn from one sample of a study of early T cells in non-severe SARS-CoV-2 infection. TCRdb re-derived calls from the 5' RACE reads in MiXCR, one entry per CDR3 protein. The data contain 55,000 to 85,000 distinct CDR3 sequences, less than 12% of them singletons. Sequenced material: whole blood, taken at baseline. The receptor set was obtained from an adult who was a healthcare worker with PCR-confirmed SARS-CoV-2 infection or an uninfected control (not recorded which). The CDR3 runs from the conserved cysteine through the conserved F or W.

CASSYSRWSGREEQYF	TRBJ2-7	TRBV6-5
CASSLGQVQGELFF	TRBJ2-2	TRBV7-2
CASSAQGLLSFF	TRBJ2-1	TRBV9
CASSLSSGRWREQYF	TRBJ2-7	TRBV12-3/TRBV12-4
CASNRGSVEQFF	TRBJ2-1	TRBV19
CASSSPAAPKQGEDTEAFF	TRBJ1-1	TRBV7-9
CASSLSRGPPESDTQYF	TRBJ2-3	TRBV5-1
CASSLFPPTSGTRDTQYF	TRBJ2-3	TRBV27
CASSQEGLPRSTDTQYF	TRBJ2-3	TRBV3-1
CASSYSGLHQPQHF	TRBJ1-5	TRBV6-6
CSVGSGNTQYF	TRBJ2-3	TRBV29-1
CASSLYGTLRPTDTQYF	TRBJ2-3	TRBV27
CASSPPTGESTEAFF	TRBJ1-1	TRBV18
CAISGTGAGYTF	TRBJ1-2	TRBV10-3
CSARTRGREAPYGYTF	TRBJ1-2	TRBV20-1
CASSLESPEFLDNNEQFF	TRBJ2-1	TRBV7-6
CASSRSGGETQYF	TRBJ2-5	TRBV27
CASSLGQAKLNEKLFF	TRBJ1-4	TRBV7-2
CASTRIAGDNEQFF	TRBJ2-1	TRBV2
CASSQFRGGGQPQHF	TRBJ1-5	TRBV4-3
CASSLQAPGTWVYEQYF	TRBJ2-7	TRBV7-2
CASSLSGGWEQFF	TRBJ2-1	TRBV7-2
CASGLSTRLAEKNEQFF	TRBJ2-1	TRBV12-5
CASSQASDGYTGELFF	TRBJ2-2	TRBV3-1
CSAGVSAGGSYNEQFF	TRBJ2-1	TRBV29-1
CASSYSGRDEQFF	TRBJ2-1	TRBV28
CSARSTGRNEQFF	TRBJ2-1	TRBV20-1
CSVNFADSPYEQYF	TRBJ2-7	TRBV29-1
CASSSGVKRHTEAFF	TRBJ1-1	TRBV7-9
CASSLGVAGSTDTQYF	TRBJ2-3	TRBV5-1
CASSLISGLAGDGETQYF	TRBJ2-5	TRBV7-3
CATNAATGLEQYF	TRBJ2-7	TRBV10-3
CASSQTVRSYEQYF	TRBJ2-7	TRBV27
CASSAATDTQYF	TRBJ2-3	TRBV9
CASSFEGGTGELFF	TRBJ2-2	TRBV5-1
CASSSGQGGQETQYF	TRBJ2-5	TRBV7-6
CASSLEGQGGNIQYF	TRBJ2-4	TRBV14
CASLLTGSTDTQYF	TRBJ2-3	TRBV7-9
CAISERGDRQETQYF	TRBJ2-5	TRBV10-3
CASSIERGLYEQYF	TRBJ2-7	TRBV7-2